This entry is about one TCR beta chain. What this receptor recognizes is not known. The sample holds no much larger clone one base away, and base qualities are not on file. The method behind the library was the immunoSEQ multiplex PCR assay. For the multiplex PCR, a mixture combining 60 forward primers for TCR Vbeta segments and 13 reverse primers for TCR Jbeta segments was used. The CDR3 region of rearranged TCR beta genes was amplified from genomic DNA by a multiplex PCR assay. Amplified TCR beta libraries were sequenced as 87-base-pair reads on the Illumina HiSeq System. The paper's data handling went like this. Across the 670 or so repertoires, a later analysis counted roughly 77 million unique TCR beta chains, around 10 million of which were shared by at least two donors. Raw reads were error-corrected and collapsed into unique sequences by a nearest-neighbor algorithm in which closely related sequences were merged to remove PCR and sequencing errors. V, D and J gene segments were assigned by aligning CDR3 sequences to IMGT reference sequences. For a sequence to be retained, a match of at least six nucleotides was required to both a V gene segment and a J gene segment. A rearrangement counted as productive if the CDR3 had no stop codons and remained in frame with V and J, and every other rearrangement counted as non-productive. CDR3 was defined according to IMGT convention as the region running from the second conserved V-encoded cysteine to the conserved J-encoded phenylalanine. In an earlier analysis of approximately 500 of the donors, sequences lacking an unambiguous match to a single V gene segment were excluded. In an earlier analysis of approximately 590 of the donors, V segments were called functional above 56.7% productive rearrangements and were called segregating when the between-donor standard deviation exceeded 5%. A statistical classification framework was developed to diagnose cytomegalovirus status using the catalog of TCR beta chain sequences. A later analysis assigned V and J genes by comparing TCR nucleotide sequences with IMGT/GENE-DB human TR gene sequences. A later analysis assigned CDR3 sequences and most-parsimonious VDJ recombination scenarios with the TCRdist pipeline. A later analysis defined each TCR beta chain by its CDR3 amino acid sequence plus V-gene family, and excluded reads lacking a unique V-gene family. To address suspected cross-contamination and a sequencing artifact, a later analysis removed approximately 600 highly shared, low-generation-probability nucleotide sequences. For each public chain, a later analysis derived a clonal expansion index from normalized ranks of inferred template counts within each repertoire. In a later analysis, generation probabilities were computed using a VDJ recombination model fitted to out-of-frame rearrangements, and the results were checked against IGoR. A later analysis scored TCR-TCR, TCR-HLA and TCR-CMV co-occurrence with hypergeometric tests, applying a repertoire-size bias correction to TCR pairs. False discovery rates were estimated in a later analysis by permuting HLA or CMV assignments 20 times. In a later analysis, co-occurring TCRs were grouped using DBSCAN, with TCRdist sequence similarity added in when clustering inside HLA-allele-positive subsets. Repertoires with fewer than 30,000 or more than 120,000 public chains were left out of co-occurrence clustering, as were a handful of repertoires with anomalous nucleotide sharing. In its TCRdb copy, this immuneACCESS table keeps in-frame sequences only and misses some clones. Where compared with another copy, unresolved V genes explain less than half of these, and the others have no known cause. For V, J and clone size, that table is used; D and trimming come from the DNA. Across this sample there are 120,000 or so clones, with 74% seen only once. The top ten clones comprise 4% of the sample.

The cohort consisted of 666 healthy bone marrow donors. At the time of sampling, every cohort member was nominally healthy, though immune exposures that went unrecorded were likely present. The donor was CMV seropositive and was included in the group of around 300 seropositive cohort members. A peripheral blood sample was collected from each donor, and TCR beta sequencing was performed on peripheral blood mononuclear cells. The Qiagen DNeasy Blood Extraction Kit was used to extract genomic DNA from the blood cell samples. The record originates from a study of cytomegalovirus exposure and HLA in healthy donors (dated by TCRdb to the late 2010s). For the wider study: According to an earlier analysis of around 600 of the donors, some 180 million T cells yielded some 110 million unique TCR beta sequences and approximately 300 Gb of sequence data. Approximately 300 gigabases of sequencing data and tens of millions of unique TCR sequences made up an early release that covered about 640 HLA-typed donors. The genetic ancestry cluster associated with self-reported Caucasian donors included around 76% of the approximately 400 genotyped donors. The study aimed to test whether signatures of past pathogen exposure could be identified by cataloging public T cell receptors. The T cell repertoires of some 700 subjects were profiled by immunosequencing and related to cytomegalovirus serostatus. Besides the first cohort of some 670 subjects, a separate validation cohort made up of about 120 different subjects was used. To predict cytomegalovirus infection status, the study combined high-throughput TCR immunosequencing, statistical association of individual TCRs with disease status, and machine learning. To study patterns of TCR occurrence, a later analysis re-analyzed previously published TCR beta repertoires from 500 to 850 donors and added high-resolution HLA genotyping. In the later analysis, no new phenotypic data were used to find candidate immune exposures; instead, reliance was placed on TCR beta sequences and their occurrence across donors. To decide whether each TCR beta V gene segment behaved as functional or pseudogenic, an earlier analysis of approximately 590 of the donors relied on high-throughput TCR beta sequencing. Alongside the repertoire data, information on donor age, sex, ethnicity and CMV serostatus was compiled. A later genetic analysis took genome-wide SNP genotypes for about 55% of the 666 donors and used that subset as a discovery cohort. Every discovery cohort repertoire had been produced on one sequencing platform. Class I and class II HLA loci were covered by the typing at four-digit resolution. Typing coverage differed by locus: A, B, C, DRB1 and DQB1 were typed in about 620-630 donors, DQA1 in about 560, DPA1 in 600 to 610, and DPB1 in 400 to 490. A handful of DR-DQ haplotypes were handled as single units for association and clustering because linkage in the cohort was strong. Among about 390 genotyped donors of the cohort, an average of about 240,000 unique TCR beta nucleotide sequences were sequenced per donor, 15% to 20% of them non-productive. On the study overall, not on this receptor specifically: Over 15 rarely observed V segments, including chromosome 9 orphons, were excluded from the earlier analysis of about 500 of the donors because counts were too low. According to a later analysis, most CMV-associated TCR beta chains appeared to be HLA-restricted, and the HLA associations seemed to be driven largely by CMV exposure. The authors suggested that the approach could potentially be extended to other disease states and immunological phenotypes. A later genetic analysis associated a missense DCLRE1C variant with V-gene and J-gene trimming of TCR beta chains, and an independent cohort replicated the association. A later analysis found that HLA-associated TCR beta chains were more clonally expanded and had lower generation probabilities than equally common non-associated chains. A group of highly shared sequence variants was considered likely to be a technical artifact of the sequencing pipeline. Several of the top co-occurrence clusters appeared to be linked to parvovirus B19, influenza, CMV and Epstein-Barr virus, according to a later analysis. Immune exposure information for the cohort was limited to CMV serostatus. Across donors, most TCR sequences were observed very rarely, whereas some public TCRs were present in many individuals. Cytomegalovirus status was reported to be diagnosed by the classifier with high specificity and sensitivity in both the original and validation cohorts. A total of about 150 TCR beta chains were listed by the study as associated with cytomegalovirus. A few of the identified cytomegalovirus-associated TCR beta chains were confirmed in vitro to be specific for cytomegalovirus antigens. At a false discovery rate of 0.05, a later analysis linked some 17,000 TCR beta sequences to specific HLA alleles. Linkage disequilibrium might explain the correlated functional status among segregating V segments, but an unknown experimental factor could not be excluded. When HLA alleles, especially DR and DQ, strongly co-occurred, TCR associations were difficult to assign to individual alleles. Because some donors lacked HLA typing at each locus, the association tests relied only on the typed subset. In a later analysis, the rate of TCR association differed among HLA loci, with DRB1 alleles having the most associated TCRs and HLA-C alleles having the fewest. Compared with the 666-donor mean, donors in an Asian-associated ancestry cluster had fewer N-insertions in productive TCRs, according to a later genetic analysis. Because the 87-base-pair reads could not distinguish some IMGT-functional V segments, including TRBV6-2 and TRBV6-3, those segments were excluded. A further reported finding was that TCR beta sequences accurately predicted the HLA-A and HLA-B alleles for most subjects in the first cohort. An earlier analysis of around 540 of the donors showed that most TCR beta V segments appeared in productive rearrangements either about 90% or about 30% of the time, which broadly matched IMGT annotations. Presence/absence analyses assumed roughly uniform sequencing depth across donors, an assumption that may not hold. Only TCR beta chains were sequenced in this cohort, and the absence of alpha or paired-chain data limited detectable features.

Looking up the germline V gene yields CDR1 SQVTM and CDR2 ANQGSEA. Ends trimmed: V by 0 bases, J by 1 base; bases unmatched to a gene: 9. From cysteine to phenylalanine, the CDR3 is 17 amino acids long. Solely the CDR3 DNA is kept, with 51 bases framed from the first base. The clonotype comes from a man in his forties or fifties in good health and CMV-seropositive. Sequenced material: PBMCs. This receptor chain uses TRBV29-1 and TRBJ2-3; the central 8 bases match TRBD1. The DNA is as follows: TGCAGCGTTGAAGACCCCGCGACAGGGGCTCGCACAGATACGCAGTATTTT. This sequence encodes CSVEDPATGARTDTQYF.